Described below is a single T cell receptor beta chain sequence and its context. Its antigen remains unknown. The data were obtained in a study of T cell responses to AZD1222 COVID-19 vaccine. Study observations and caveats: Among AZD1222 vaccinees, only six were seropositive at baseline. Sampling captured repertoires only after the peak T cell response. Donors in the cohort were predominantly white British and more often female, and clonal diversity was possibly underestimated. The CD4 TCRs associated with vaccination extended across spike and predominated at 160-218 and 743-854.

Germline values: CDR1 MNHEY, CDR2 SVGAGI. The CDR3 spans 16 residues. V trimming: 2 bases; J trimming: 1 base; junction bases outside the gene matches: 1. Produced via immunoSEQ multiplex PCR; TCRdb's table is partial and in-frame only. This table holds about 140,000 clones, 90% found once. The chain carries TRBV6-5 and TRBJ2-5; the match to TRBD2 covers 13 bases. This receptor was identified in an adult in good health. Sequenced material: peripheral blood, taken on day 0 of AZD1222 vaccination. CDR3 sequence (DNA): TGTGCCAGCAGTTACGGACTAGCGGGAGTCCAAGAGACCCAGTACTTC. This gives the protein CASSYGLAGVQETQYF.